The 29 T cell receptor beta chains below come from one sample, sequenced in a study of blood T cell repertoires in COVID-19. Measured with immunoSEQ multiplex PCR; TCRdb has only the in-frame clones, and not every one. Of around 100,000 clones in the sample, approximately 86% are singletons; the top ten hold about 1.7%. Sequencing input: peripheral blood. The receptors come from an elderly man with acute or convalescent COVID-19.

In this sample, this clone turned up a few times. CDR3: CASRSDRGRYEQYF. The CDR3 DNA reads TGTGCCAGCAGGTCAGACAGGGGGAGATACGAGCAGTACTTC. The chain combines TRBV6-5 with TRBJ2-7, with TRBD1 matching over 9 bases. Trimming cost V 6 bases and J 4 bases; bases outside gene matches: 7. Germline V gene data show CDR1 as MNHEY and CDR2 as SVGAGI. The length of the CDR3 is 14 residues.

The chain combines TRBV6-5 with TRBJ2-5, with 7 bases identical to TRBD1. J was trimmed by 2 bases and V by 6 bases; bases with no gene match: 0. The CDR3 totals 12 residues. Germline CDR1 reads MNHEY; CDR2 reads SVGAGI. The CDR3 region is CASRDRQETQYF. CDR3 DNA sequence: TGTGCCAGCAGGGACAGGCAAGAGACCCAGTACTTC.

The V call is TRBV30, the J call TRBJ2-1; 9 bases agree with TRBD2. The V gene's germline CDR1 is GTSNPN and CDR2 SVGIG (reference sequence). This CDR3 is built from 14 residues. V lost 2 bases to trimming and J lost 4 bases; unmatched junction nucleotides: 3. This chain's CDR3 is CAWSWTSVYNEQFF. For the CDR3, the DNA is TGTGCCTGGAGTTGGACTAGCGTATACAATGAGCAGTTCTTC.

The V call is TRBV12-3 or TRBV12-4, the J call TRBJ2-7, with D possibly TRBD2 on 6 matching bases. The CDR3 length is 12 residues. Deletions cut 6 bases from V and 7 bases from J, with 13 bases between. CDR3 in amino acids: CASSLTRSEQYF. DNA for the CDR3: TGTGCCAGCAGCCTGACTAGATCAGAGCAGTACTTC.

In its sample, this clone was seen once. The rearrangement joins TRBV13 to TRBJ1-3; 8 bases agree with TRBD1. In germline, CDR1 is PRHDT, CDR2 FYEKMQ (reference sequence). V lost 4 bases, J lost 0 bases, and 8 bases stayed unmatched. The CDR3 sequence is 17 residues long. CDR3 amino acids: CASSSRDRMSSGNTIYF. The CDR3 coding sequence is TGTGCCAGCAGCTCCCGGGACAGGATGAGCTCTGGAAACACCATATATTTT.

This rearrangement joins TRBV9 to TRBJ1-2, with 10 bases that match TRBD1. The CDR3 runs to 15 residues. The J segment lost 7 bases and the V segment lost 4 bases, leaving 10 bases of the junction unmatched. Per germline, CDR1 SGDLS and CDR2 YYNGEE. This CDR3 is CASSPVTGGLGGYTF. The CDR3 bases are TGTGCCAGCAGCCCAGTGACAGGGGGCTTAGGTGGCTACACCTTC.

This clone came up a few times. The rearrangement uses TRBV1 and TRBJ1-4. TRBV1 is designated a pseudogene. The CDR3 length is 14 residues. CDR3 in DNA: TGCACCAGAGGGAGTTTGGCCCCGGATGAAAAACTGTTTTTT. It translates to CTRGSLAPDEKLFF.

A single count supports this clone. This rearrangement joins TRBV28 to TRBJ2-2; a weak D match, TRBD1 (6 bases). CDR3 length: 16 amino acids. V was cut by 3 bases and J by 6 bases, with 17 bases left in between. The germline V gene encodes CDR1 MDHEN and CDR2 SYDVKM. The CDR3 region has the DNA TGTGCCAGCAGTTTGTACCGGAGACAGGCCCCCGGGGAGCTGTTTTTT. Translation gives CASSLYRRQAPGELFF.

In regard to this clone: The sample has other DNA sequences that encode this CDR3 too. This chain connects TRBV6-2 or TRBV6-3 to TRBJ2-1; D may be TRBD2 (6 bases). V lost 4 bases and J lost 9, with 7 bases in between. From germline, CDR1 is MNHEY and CDR2 SVGEGT. The CDR3 length is 11 residues. The CDR3 region has the DNA TGTGCCAGCAGTTTGGGGGGTGAGCAGTTCTTC. As protein: CASSLGGEQFF.

The genes are TRBV4-3 and TRBJ2-3; the match to TRBD2 covers 10 bases. The germline V gene has CDR1 LGHNA and CDR2 YSLEER. The V gene end was trimmed by 6 bases and the J gene end by 3 bases; junction bases not matched to a gene: 6. This CDR3 has 15 amino acids. CDR3 in DNA: TGCGCCAGCAGTCCTAGCGGGAGAGGGACAGATACGCAGTATTTT. Its translation: CASSPSGRGTDTQYF.

This chain connects TRBV27 to TRBJ2-1, with D maybe TRBD1 (7 bases). Germline V gives CDR1 MNHEY, CDR2 SMNVEV (reference sequence). Trimming took off 2 bases at V and 10 bases at J, with 18 bases between the two ends. This CDR3 has 15 residues. CDR3 residues: CASSLRQGGIREQFF. CDR3 DNA sequence: TGTGCCAGCAGTTTAAGGCAGGGGGGTATCAGAGAGCAGTTCTTC.

The chain joins TRBV7-9 to TRBJ1-4, with D perhaps matching TRBD1 (5 bases). The germline CDR1 and CDR2 sequences are SEHNR and FQNEAQ (reference sequence). With 11 bases removed from V and 5 bases from J, the gap between germline ends came to 9 bases. This CDR3 contains 11 residues. CDR3 DNA: TGTGCCGGGGACTCAAATGAAAAACTGTTTTTT. Translating it yields CAGDSNEKLFF. The full variable domain, its missing parts supplied by reference TRBV7-9 and TRBJ1-4, is DTGVSQNPRHKITKRGQNVTFRCDPISEHNRLYWYRQTLGQGPEFLTYFQNEAQLEKSRLLSDRFSAERPKGSFSTLEIQRTEQGDSAMYLCAGDSNEKLFFGSGTQLSVL.

This chain joins TRBV9 and TRBJ1-3, with TRBD1 as a possible D gene (6 bases). Trimming left V 3 bases short and J 4 bases short, with 17 bases between. The CDR3 has 16 residues. CDR1 SGDLS and CDR2 YYNGEE come from the germline V gene. Here the CDR3 reads CASSAPGGPYGNTIYF. CDR3 coding DNA: TGTGCCAGCAGCGCCCCGGGGGGGCCGTACGGAAACACCATATATTTT.

The V and J genes are TRBV28 and TRBJ1-6; D might be TRBD1 (6 bases). Germline-derived CDR1 and CDR2 are MDHEN and SYDVKM. The CDR3 is 16 amino acids. The germline V and J ends were trimmed by 6 bases and 13 bases, with 25 bases remaining between them. CDR3 amino acids: CASRGIRGFGIVPLHF. The CDR3 DNA follows: TGTGCCAGCAGAGGAATTAGGGGGTTCGGAATTGTTCCCCTCCACTTT.

The CDR3 loop reads CASSERGLSNQPQHF. CDR3 sequence (DNA): TGTGCCAGCAGTGAACGGGGTTTAAGCAATCAGCCCCAGCATTTT. This chain joins TRBV6-1 and TRBJ1-5; D gene uncertain. Deletions cut 2 bases from V and 1 base from J, with 9 bases between. The germline gives CDR1 MNHNS, CDR2 SASEGT. The CDR3 covers 15 residues.

The rearrangement joins TRBV28 to TRBJ2-5, with D perhaps matching TRBD1 (6 bases). The CDR3 runs to 15 residues. Trimming pared 8 bases from V and 1 base from J, leaving 17 bases between. The germline V gene encodes CDR1 MDHEN and CDR2 SYDVKM. CDR3 in amino acids: CASSPGQLAQETQYF. CDR3 coding DNA: TGTGCCAGCTCTCCGGGACAATTGGCCCAAGAGACCCAGTACTTC.

The chain couples TRBV19 to TRBJ2-1, with TRBD2 matching over 9 bases. The germline V gene has CDR1 LNHDA and CDR2 SQIVND (reference sequence). Losses at the gene ends were 3 bases for V and 4 bases for J; bases not matched to a gene: 7. This CDR3 contains 16 residues. CDR3 bases: TGTGCCAGTAGTATGTGGGTAGCGGGAGCGTACAATGAGCAGTTCTTC. Translation gives CASSMWVAGAYNEQFF.

The gene calls are TRBV5-6 and TRBJ2-7, with 9 bases lining up with TRBD2. The germline V gene has CDR1 SGHDT and CDR2 YYEEEE. V gave up 0 bases and J gave up 7 bases; unmatched junction bases: 14. CDR3 length equals 17 residues. The CDR3 DNA follows: TGTGCCAGCAGCTTGGCCTCCCTAGCGGGAAAGAGGGGTGAGCAGTACTTC. Amino acid sequence: CASSLASLAGKRGEQYF.

This clone has more than one count but fewer than ten. The chain combines TRBV30 with TRBJ2-7; tentatively, D is TRBD2 (7 bases). Germline CDR1 is GTSNPN and CDR2 is SVGIG (reference sequence). CDR3 length equals 15 residues. The ends were cut back, 0 bases at V and 8 bases at J, with 20 bases in the middle. In nucleotides, the CDR3 is TGTGCCTGGAGTGTACTTGACGGGGGGCCCGGTAAGCAGTACTTC. It specifies CAWSVLDGGPGKQYF.

This sequence joins TRBV18 and TRBJ2-2; 9 bases match TRBD1. Unmatched junction bases numbered 7, after V lost 3 bases and J lost 2 bases. This CDR3 is built from 17 residues. Per the germline V gene, CDR1 is KGHSH and CDR2 is LQKENI. CDR3 region: CASSPINRGLNTGELFF. The CDR3 region has the DNA TGTGCCAGCTCACCTATTAACAGGGGGCTAAACACCGGGGAGCTGTTTTTT.

About this clone itself: Other DNA sequences of this sample code for an identical CDR3. V and J are TRBV7-2 and TRBJ2-7; 7 bases are a match to TRBD2. The V gene's germline CDR1 is SGHTA and CDR2 FQGNSA. V was clipped by 5 bases and J by 2 bases; unmatched bases: 3. This CDR3 has 13 amino acids. The CDR3 region has the DNA TGTGCCAGCAGCCCGGGGGGAACCTACGAGCAGTACTTC. Its translation: CASSPGGTYEQYF.

V and J are TRBV29-1 and TRBJ2-7, with unresolved D. The CDR3 is 12 residues long. Germline CDR1 reads SQVTM; CDR2 reads ANQGSEA. Deletions cut 2 bases from V and 2 bases from J, with 7 bases between. The CDR3 is CSVESQAYEQYF. Here the CDR3 DNA reads TGCAGCGTTGAAAGTCAGGCCTACGAGCAGTACTTC.

V is TRBV7-2 and J is TRBJ2-2; 7 bases match TRBD1. The V gene end was trimmed by 0 bases and the J gene end by 6 bases; junction bases not matched to a gene: 1. The germline V gene encodes CDR1 SGHTA and CDR2 FQGNSA. The CDR3 has 14 residues. CDR3 loop: CASSLARGSGELFF. In DNA form, the CDR3 reads TGTGCCAGCAGCTTAGCCAGGGGGTCCGGGGAGCTGTTTTTT.

This clone was detected only a few times. This chain uses TRBV6-1 with TRBJ1-5; D is possibly TRBD1 (5 bases). V was clipped by 0 bases and J by 4 bases, with 10 bases between them. Germline lookup yields CDR1 MNHNS and CDR2 SASEGT. The CDR3 loop spans 15 amino acids. The CDR3: CASSEAGGVNQPQHF. Written as DNA, the CDR3 is TGTGCCAGCAGTGAAGCGGGGGGAGTGAATCAGCCCCAGCATTTT.

The chain joins TRBV7-5 to TRBJ1-5; the DNA was not used to check the table's D call, TRBD1. TRBV7-5 is deemed a pseudogene. There are 16 residues in the CDR3. CDR3 sequence (DNA): TGTGCCAGAAGCTTAGCCTGGACAGGGCGAGTTCAGCCCCAGCATTTT. As protein: CARSLAWTGRVQPQHF.

This chain connects TRBV28 to TRBJ2-3, with 8 bases matching TRBD1. This CDR3 is built from 14 residues. CDR1 is MDHEN, CDR2 SYDVKM, per germline. J was trimmed by 1 base and V by 8 bases; bases with no gene match: 5. The CDR3 protein is CASWRQGRTDTQYF. The DNA for the CDR3 is TGTGCCAGCTGGCGACAGGGGCGCACAGATACGCAGTATTTT.

This chain joins TRBV7-6 and TRBJ1-1; perhaps TRBD1 as D (6 bases). Per the germline V gene, CDR1 is SGHVS and CDR2 is FNYEAQ. The V end was cut by 5 bases, the J end by 2 bases, with 15 bases between. The CDR3 extends over 15 amino acids. CDR3 amino acids: CASSRLDSSNTEAFF. CDR3 DNA: TGTGCCAGCAGCCGTTTGGACAGTTCTAACACTGAAGCTTTCTTT.

The rearrangement joins TRBV6-2 or TRBV6-3 to TRBJ2-7; 7 bases fit TRBD2. V dropped 0 bases and J dropped 7; count of bases not matched to a gene: 12. Germline-derived CDR1 and CDR2 are MNHEY and SVGEGT. The CDR3 has 16 residues. CDR3 in amino acids: CASSYSGGTTTGEQYF. The CDR3 DNA follows: TGTGCCAGCAGTTACTCAGGAGGGACTACCACGGGGGAGCAGTACTTC.

For the CDR3, the DNA is TGTGCCAGTAGTATTGGGGACTCCTCCTACGAGCAGTACTTC. It encodes CASSIGDSSYEQYF. The chain uses TRBV19 and TRBJ2-7; D is perhaps TRBD2 (6 bases). Germline V gives CDR1 LNHDA, CDR2 SQIVND (reference sequence). The CDR3 runs 14 residues. The V gene lost 3 bases and the J gene lost 0 bases, with 9 bases spanning the gap.